This passage covers 10 T cell receptor beta chains from one sample sequenced in a study of Ad26.COV2.S vaccination and SARS-CoV-2 variants. Assay used: immunoSEQ multiplex PCR; TCRdb lists only in-frame clones, some missing. The table includes around 450,000 clones, less than 95% detected once. The sample's treatment: about 20 received Ad26.COV2.S at low or high dose, single or two shots; a few received placebo; per-sample allocation not given. The study sampled participants on day 63 after the first vaccine or placebo injection. Sequenced here: peripheral blood, sampled in a trial of Ad26.COV2.S vaccine versus placebo. All receptors derive from a person between 18 and 65 years old who received the Ad26.COV2.S COVID-19 vaccine or a placebo.

The chain couples TRBV7-3 to TRBJ2-3; 7 bases are shared with TRBD1. The CDR3 extends over 14 amino acids. The V segment lost 3 bases and the J segment 4 bases; nucleotides outside the gene matches: 4. Germline-derived CDR1 and CDR2 are SGHTA and FQGTGA. CDR3 sequence (DNA): TGTGCCAGCAGCTTGACAGGGTATTCAGATACGCAGTATTTT. It specifies CASSLTGYSDTQYF.

This clone was counted between two and nine times. The chain employs TRBV5-4 and TRBJ1-1; 8 bases fit TRBD1. The CDR3 is made up of 17 amino acids. The V and J ends lost 5 bases and 3 bases, in that order; junction bases with no gene match: 15. Germline CDR1 and CDR2: SGHNT and YYREEE (reference sequence). CDR3 region: CASSYATPGQADTEAFF. The CDR3 bases are TGTGCCAGCAGTTATGCGACCCCGGGACAGGCGGACACTGAAGCTTTCTTT.

The genes are TRBV18 and TRBJ2-1, with D perhaps TRBD2 (5 bases). Trimming took off 6 bases at V and 10 bases at J, with 22 bases between the two ends. Germline values: CDR1 KGHSH, CDR2 LQKENI. This CDR3 comprises 15 residues. The CDR3 bases are TGTGCCAGCTCTTCTACCGGGCCCCGCGGCGGGGAGCAGTTCTTC. It yields the protein CASSSTGPRGGEQFF.

The chain has TRBV2 and TRBJ1-5; the D is unclear. This CDR3 contains 13 residues. CDR1 and CDR2 from the germline V gene are SNHLY and FYNNEI. V was shortened by 5 bases and J by 4 bases, with 9 bases between the two germline ends. CDR3 bases: TGTGCCAGCAGTCCTCTTACAAATCAGCCCCAGCATTTT. Protein product: CASSPLTNQPQHF.

V is TRBV27 and J is TRBJ1-2, with 11 bases aligning to TRBD1. This CDR3 comprises 17 residues. The germline gives CDR1 MNHEY, CDR2 SMNVEV (reference sequence). V shed 5 bases, J shed 4 bases, and the junction held 12 bases outside the gene matches. CDR3 amino acids: CASSPVDRGRISYGYTF. As DNA, the CDR3 is TGTGCCAGCAGTCCGGTGGACAGGGGGCGAATCAGCTATGGCTACACCTTC.

This chain links TRBV19 with TRBJ2-1, with D perhaps matching TRBD1 (5 bases). This CDR3 contains 14 residues. CDR1 is LNHDA, CDR2 SQIVND, per germline (reference sequence). The ends were cut back, 7 bases at V and 4 bases at J, with 14 bases in the middle. In DNA form, the CDR3 reads TGTGCCAGTAATGGGGCGACCTCATACAATGAGCAGTTCTTC. This encodes CASNGATSYNEQFF.

This chain joins TRBV2 and TRBJ2-3; 7 bases align to TRBD2. CDR1 SNHLY and CDR2 FYNNEI come from the germline V gene. The CDR3 runs to 15 residues. J gave up 0 bases and V 3 bases, and 3 bases lay outside the gene matches. CDR3 region: CASSDGSGSTDTQYF. CDR3 bases: TGTGCCAGCAGTGACGGTAGCGGGAGCACAGATACGCAGTATTTT. Supplemented by reference TRBV2 and TRBJ2-3, the full variable domain reads EPEVTQTPSHQVTQMGQEVILRCVPISNHLYFYWYRQILGQKVEFLVSFYNNEISEKSEIFDDQFSVERPDGSNFTLKIRSTKLEDSAMYFCASSDGSGSTDTQYFGPGTRLTVL.

The chain joins TRBV6-2 or TRBV6-3 to TRBJ1-4, with a possible D match to TRBD1 (5 bases). V was clipped by 4 bases and J by 8 bases, with 14 bases between them. The CDR3 spans 14 residues. Germline assignment: CDR1 MNHEY and CDR2 SVGEGT. The CDR3 loop reads CASSSPGQGEKLFF. CDR3 sequence (DNA): TGTGCCAGCAGTTCCCCGGGCCAGGGCGAAAAACTGTTTTTT.

The chain combines TRBV24-1 with TRBJ2-3, with 8 bases identical to TRBD1. Per the germline V gene, CDR1 is KGHDR and CDR2 is SFDVKD. CDR3 length: 19 amino acids. The V and J ends lost 0 bases and 4 bases, in that order; junction bases with no gene match: 14. CDR3 in amino acids: CATSDLFRGLRIPPDTQYF. The CDR3 nucleotides read TGTGCCACCAGTGATTTGTTCAGGGGGCTAAGGATCCCCCCAGATACGCAGTATTTT.

This clone was counted a single time. The rearrangement links TRBV28 to TRBJ2-4; D is possibly TRBD1 (6 bases). V lost 2 bases, J lost 9 bases, and 20 bases lay in between. Germline V gene data show CDR1 as MDHEN and CDR2 as SYDVKM. The CDR3 has 16 amino acids. The CDR3 coding sequence is TGTGCCAGCAGTTTAGCCGTCGGGACACCAATCCCCATTCAGTACTTC. Translated, it gives CASSLAVGTPIPIQYF. The full variable domain, rest sourced from reference TRBV28 and TRBJ2-4, is DVKVTQSSRYLVKRTGEKVFLECVQDMDHENMFWYRQDPGLGLRLIYFSYDVKMKEKGDIPEGYSVSREKKERFSLILESASTNQTSMYLCASSLAVGTPIPIQYFGAGTRLSVL.